Given below is one TCR beta chain in context. What this receptor recognizes is not known. No per-base quality is available; no much larger clone lies one base away. According to the study, the label for this sample's time point signals: baseline before first vaccination. The treatment or condition label corresponds to: meningococcal conjugate vaccine given as trial control. Vaccinee samples were obtained from the UK trials COV001 and COV002, which included a single-blind randomized controlled phase 2/3 trial of AZD1222 (ChAdOx1 nCoV-19) in healthy adults. Trial participant PBMC samples were collected at day 0 and day 28 after the second dose for TCRbeta chain sequencing. This sample stems from a study of T cell responses to AZD1222 COVID-19 vaccine (dated by TCRdb to 2020 to 2022). The study in broad terms: TCR sequencing covered some 240 trial participants: 200 to 220 given two doses of AZD1222 and some 25 given two doses of MenACWY control vaccine. Enrollment into the trials was organized by age into subgroups of 18-55, 56-69 and 70-plus years, and those subgroups contained roughly 150, 30 and 60 TCR-sequenced participants, respectively.

The germline V gene encodes CDR1 SGHRS and CDR2 YFSETQ. Reading from cysteine to phenylalanine, the CDR3 counts 13 amino acids. The read is trimmed to its CDR3 DNA, 39 bases read in frame from base 1. V and J lose 0 bases and 4 bases, and a span of 7 bases separates them. What the research found in general, with its limitations: Reportedly, almost half of the unique spike-specific TCRs recognized epitopes lying outside the regions that are mutated in the B.1.351 and B.1.1.7 variants. The vaccine-associated CD4 TCRs covered the entire spike protein, and the dominant responses fell in regions 160-218 and 743-854. In the small 56-69-year group, the increase in depth fell short of significance, most likely because of low power. Participants were mostly white British, with more females than males. The authors suggested clonal diversity may have been underestimated. After two AZD1222 doses, spike-specific TCR breadth and depth were significantly higher than at day 0 and than in MenACWY recipients. Because no samples from the day 14 peak response were available, repertoires could be characterized only after the peak T cell response. Conclusions about previously exposed vaccinees were limited because only six or seven AZD1222 recipients were SARS-CoV-2 seropositive at baseline.

The CDR3 regions of human TCRbeta chains were analyzed by immunosequencing. Regarding the original processing steps: Repertoire TCRs were matched against a reference library of SARS-CoV-2-specific TCRs generated with the MIRA antigen-specificity platform. Breadth meant the fraction of unique TCRs that were SARS-CoV-2-associated, whereas depth meant the fraction of total T cells that were SARS-CoV-2-associated. Using the MIRA data, every spike-specific TCR was mapped to the spike region that the TCR reacted to and assigned to either a CD4 or a CD8 class. Log10-transformed breadth and depth values were compared by one-way ANOVA with Sidak's multiple comparisons tests. Drawn from immuneACCESS, this table holds only the in-frame rearrangements with V and J called that TCRdb kept. Clones are partly lost; checked studies trace under half to an unresolved V gene and leave the rest unexplained. V, J and clone size were drawn from that table, and D and trimming were deduced from the DNA. For this sample the table gives fewer than 80,000 clones, of which more than 65% were detected only once. The top ten clonotypes cover around 25% of the sample.

The clonotype was recovered from an adult in good health. The input for sequencing was peripheral blood, taken on day 0 of MenACWY control vaccination. The rearrangement joined TRBV5-1 to TRBJ1-2; the D gene identity is not certain. The CDR3 region: CASSLAPSYGYTF. The DNA reads TGCGCCAGCAGCTTGGCCCCTTCCTATGGCTACACCTTC. Reference TRBV5-1 and TRBJ1-2 proteins supply the regions before and after the CDR3; the full variable domain is: KAGVTQTPRYLIKTRGQQVTLSCSPISGHRSVSWYQQTPGQGLQFLFEYFSETQRNKGNFPGRFSGRQFSNSRSEMNVSTLELGDSALYLCASSLAPSYGYTFGSGTRLTVV.